The clone carrying this T cell receptor beta chain showed up many times. The data stem from a study of T cells after yellow fever vaccination. They built TCR cDNA with 5'RACE template switching, a step that put in a universal primer site and UMIs. TCRdb itself ran the 5' RACE reads through MiXCR, one entry per CDR3 protein. The sample includes about 150,000 distinct CDR3 sequences, approximately 6.2% of them seen just once. V was clipped by 6 bases and J by 3 bases; unmatched bases: 5. The CDR3 covers 15 residues. This sequence originates from a man aged 18 to 30 who received the YFV17D yellow fever vaccine. This rearrangement joins TRBV12-3 or TRBV12-4 to TRBJ2-3; 11 nucleotides line up with TRBD2. Sample: CD4+ T cells sorted from PBMCs, taken on the day of the first yellow fever vaccination. The chain's CDR3 is CASSKLAGATDTQYF. CDR3 sequence (DNA): TGTGCCAGCAGCAAACTAGCGGGGGCAACAGATACGCAGTATTTT.